This T cell receptor beta chain was observed in a study of memory CD4+ T cells and cytomegalovirus serostatus. Study information: Donors were healthy Belgian adults, under 10 CMV seropositive and about 24 seronegative.

Study-wide results and limits: Of about 150 reported CMV TCRbeta sequences, under 70 were found in memory CD4+ repertoires.

Data came from immunoSEQ multiplex PCR; TCRdb stores just in-frame clones and leaves some out. The sample holds tens of thousands of clones, 70% to 80% seen once. Germline V lookup: CDR1 GTSNPN, CDR2 SVGIG (reference sequence). The CDR3 totals 14 residues. V was trimmed by 1 base and J by 5 bases, leaving 15 bases between them. With regard to this clone: Its cognate antigen is unknown.

The sort gate was single viable CD3+CD4+CD8-CD45RO+ cells for memory CD4+ T cells. Donors' CMV status reflects serum IgG against pp150, pp28, p38, p52. The origin of this receptor is an adult in good health and CMV-seronegative. Sequencing was carried out using memory CD4+ T cells from blood. V gene TRBV30 combines with J gene TRBJ2-7; maybe TRBD1 (6 bases). CDR3 DNA sequence: TGTGCCTGGAGTGCGGGCCAGGGGTTCCACGAGCAGTACTTC. This gives the protein CAWSAGQGFHEQYF.